This paragraph reports one T cell receptor (beta chain). This specimen comes from a study of blood T cell repertoires in COVID-19. Study background: Acute and convalescent COVID-19 specimens originated in the United States, Italy and Spain. Nucleic acid was either cDNA or gDNA, and it came from T cells, B-cell-depleted T cells, or PBMCs.

The CDR3 consists of 16 residues. Germline-derived CDR1 and CDR2 are LNHDA and SQIVND (reference sequence). The J segment lost 3 bases and the V segment lost 4 bases, leaving 3 bases of the junction unmatched. Original data processing: By means of reference gene primer amplification, nucleated cell counts were estimated. Sequencing used immunoSEQ multiplex PCR; TCRdb keeps in-frame clones, though not all of them. That table is the source of V, J and clone size, and D and trimming were worked out from the DNA. The sample lists about 35,000 clones; over 80% were seen once. The TCR was taken from a man older than 75 with active COVID-19. The sequenced sample was peripheral blood. The chain is built from TRBV19 and TRBJ2-2; 12 nucleotides agree with TRBD1. The CDR3 spells CASSRDRGRDTGELFF. The CDR3 region has the DNA TGTGCCAGTAGTAGGGACAGGGGGCGGGACACCGGGGAGCTGTTTTTT.